These 15 T cell receptor beta chains originate from one sample sequenced in a study of cytomegalovirus exposure and HLA in healthy donors. Primers for the PCR totalled 60 Vbeta and 13 Jbeta. Assay used: immunoSEQ multiplex PCR; TCRdb lists only in-frame clones, some missing. The profile shows around 150,000 clones, around 63% of them singletons. Specimen: PBMCs. These receptors were collected from a human donor in good health.

The chain uses TRBV19 and TRBJ2-1, with a possible D match to TRBD1 (6 bases). V was clipped by 6 bases and J by 8 bases, with 20 bases between them. From germline, CDR1 is LNHDA and CDR2 SQIVND (reference sequence). This CDR3 has 15 amino acids. The CDR3 here is CASSPGDRAFHEQFF. CDR3 nucleotides: TGTGCCAGTAGCCCAGGGGATAGGGCCTTCCATGAGCAGTTCTTC.

This clone was seen once. V gene TRBV4-1 combines with J gene TRBJ2-7; 8 positions agree with TRBD1. From germline, CDR1 is MGHRA and CDR2 YSYEKL. V shed 4 bases, J shed 3 bases, and the junction held 8 bases outside the gene matches. The CDR3 has 15 residues. The CDR3 DNA follows: TGCGCCAGCAGCCTCGCCCAGGGGGCCCTCTACGAGCAGTACTTC. Amino acids: CASSLAQGALYEQYF.

The genes are TRBV5-1 and TRBJ2-1; 7 bases align to TRBD1. Germline trimming cut 7 bases from V and 5 bases from J; bases unmatched to any gene: 9. Looked up from germline, CDR1 is SGHRS and CDR2 is YFSETQ. This CDR3 spans 14 amino acids. The CDR3 DNA follows: TGCGCCAGCGGCCGCGACAGGGCGAACAATGAGCAGTTCTTC. This sequence encodes CASGRDRANNEQFF.

The chain uses TRBV5-4 and TRBJ2-1; 8 bases match TRBD2. The V and J ends lost 4 bases and 8 bases, in that order; junction bases with no gene match: 2. The CDR3 is 12 residues long. Germline CDR1 is SGHNT and CDR2 is YYREEE (reference sequence). The CDR3 nucleotides are TGTGCCAGCAGCCCGGGGGGGGATGAGCAGTTCTTC. Translation: CASSPGGDEQFF.

Remarks on this clone: Its ends do not fully match the called genes, so a read error is possible. V gene TRBV28 combines with J gene TRBJ1-5; D not certain. Per germline, CDR1 MDHEN and CDR2 SYDVKM. CDR3 length: 13 amino acids. CDR3 in amino acids: CATTGREAIFLLF. DNA for the CDR3: TGTGCCACTACGGGGAGAGAGGCAATATTCCTCCTTTTT.

V gene TRBV4-1 combines with J gene TRBJ2-1; TRBD2 matches at 14 bases. The CDR3 extends over 19 amino acids. Per the germline V gene, CDR1 is MGHRA and CDR2 is YSYEKL. V shed 0 bases and J 5 bases; nucleotides not matched to a gene: 9. For the CDR3, the DNA is TGCGCCAGCAGCCAAGATCCGGGGACTAGCGGGAGCGTGGACAATGAGCAGTTCTTC. Protein: CASSQDPGTSGSVDNEQFF.

V and J are TRBV19 and TRBJ2-2; 8 bases agree with TRBD2. Germline loops: CDR1 LNHDA, CDR2 SQIVND (reference sequence). This CDR3 contains 14 residues. With V trimmed by 7 bases and J by 8 bases, 9 bases remained unmatched. The CDR3 protein is CASMRREELGELFF. The CDR3, as DNA: TGTGCCAGTATGAGGCGGGAGGAGTTGGGGGAGCTGTTTTTT.

The V and J genes are TRBV6-6 and TRBJ1-2; TRBD1 aligns across 10 bases. CDR1 and CDR2 (germline): MNHNY, SVGAGI (reference sequence). The ends lost 5 bases at V and 5 bases at J; junction bases unmatched: 5. This CDR3 has 14 residues. CDR3 bases: TGTGCCAGCAGTCCGCGACAGGGGGCTTATGGCTACACCTTC. This sequence encodes CASSPRQGAYGYTF.

V and J are TRBV5-6 and TRBJ2-5, with TRBD1 identical over 10 bases. V was pared by 4 bases and J by 0 bases, with 6 bases of the junction left unmatched. The CDR3 is 16 residues long. Germline-derived CDR1 and CDR2 are SGHDT and YYEEEE. In nucleotides, the CDR3 is TGTGCCAGCAGCCACCGGGACAGGGGCTACCAAGAGACCCAGTACTTC. This codes for CASSHRDRGYQETQYF.

The DNA of the CDR3 is TGTGCCAGCACCAAATTTGAGCCGAGCGAGCACAATGAGCAGTTCTTC. Its translation: CASTKFEPSEHNEQFF. The chain uses TRBV27 and TRBJ2-1; D is uncertain. CDR3 length: 16 residues. In germline, CDR1 is MNHEY, CDR2 SMNVEV (reference sequence). The V gene lost 7 bases and the J gene lost 5 bases, with 21 bases spanning the gap.

The V call is TRBV7-2, the J call TRBJ1-2, with D possibly matching TRBD1 (6 bases). V dropped 4 bases and J dropped 8 bases, with 11 bases sitting between them. Germline CDR1 reads SGHTA; CDR2 reads FQGNSA. The CDR3 spans 12 residues. In DNA, the CDR3 is TGTGCCAGCAGCTGGGGGGGCGACGGCTACACCTTC. This encodes CASSWGGDGYTF. The whole variable domain, remainder taken from reference TRBV7-2 and TRBJ1-2, is GAGVSQSPSNKVTEKGKDVELRCDPISGHTALYWYRQSLGQGLEFLIYFQGNSAPDKSGLPSDRFSAERTGGSVSTLTIQRTQQEDSAVYLCASSWGGDGYTFGSGTRLTVV.

The chain couples TRBV28 to TRBJ1-2, with 8 bases fitting TRBD1. Germline assignment: CDR1 MDHEN and CDR2 SYDVKM. Losses at the gene ends were 5 bases for V and 3 bases for J; bases not matched to a gene: 11. CDR3 length equals 16 residues. CDR3: CASSGTGGDYYYGYTF. Written as DNA, the CDR3 is TGTGCCAGCAGTGGGACAGGTGGAGATTATTACTATGGCTACACCTTC.

A few counts support this clone. The rearrangement uses TRBV15 and TRBJ1-4; D gene ambiguous. The CDR3 spans 15 residues. V lost 5 bases and J lost 4, with 14 bases in between. The germline V gene has CDR1 LNHNV and CDR2 YYDKDF (reference sequence). CDR3 DNA sequence: TGTGCCACCAGCGGCCCGATCGGGGTTAATGAAAAACTGTTTTTT. Translating it yields CATSGPIGVNEKLFF.

The chain has TRBV28 and TRBJ2-6; D possibly corresponds to TRBD1 (5 bases). CDR1 is MDHEN and CDR2 is SYDVKM in the germline V gene. This CDR3 is built from 15 residues. The V end lost 6 bases, the J end lost 4 bases, and 13 bases lay between the germline ends. CDR3 in DNA: TGTGCCAGCAGCATAACTCGACAGGGGGCCAACGTCCTGACTTTC. Translation: CASSITRQGANVLTF.

This clone appeared once. The chain has TRBV29-1 and TRBJ2-4; tentatively, D is TRBD1 (6 bases). Trimming took 7 bases from V and 0 from J, leaving 13 bases between them. The CDR3 spans 14 residues. In germline, CDR1 is SQVTM, CDR2 ANQGSEA. CDR3 nucleotide sequence: TGCAGCGCTGGACAGCTTGGAGCCAAAAACATTCAGTACTTC. This encodes CSAGQLGAKNIQYF.